This TCR beta chain was captured in a study of blood T cell repertoires in COVID-19 (dated by TCRdb to the early 2020s). General notes on the study: Samples from collaborators originated in the United States, Italy and Spain and spanned both the acute and convalescent phases of COVID-19. The material from the prospective study consisted of cDNA or gDNA derived from T cells, B-cell-depleted T cells, or PBMCs. The dataset comprised deeply sampled blood TCRbeta repertoires from subjects exposed to, actively infected with, or recovered from COVID-19. The repertoires were made available in a free public database intended to serve as a resource for research on the immune response to SARS-CoV-2. Samples were obtained from the ongoing ImmuneRACE study (first 160 participants) and from over 1,000 subjects provided by 6 global collaborators. Sample metadata almost always included a de-identified subject ID, COVID-19 status, age in years and sex. HLA class I and class II types, where available, came from metadata supplied by the sample provider rather than from assay-based typing. Broad study findings and their caveats: How much clinical and demographic metadata was included differed by source and by participant, and the metadata was provided uncurated.

For CDR1 and CDR2, the germline V gene (reference sequence) lists SEHNR and FQNEAQ. V is pruned by 0 bases and J by 2 bases, leaving 1 base of the junction without a gene match. The CDR3, from cysteine to phenylalanine, totals 15 residues. CDR3 DNA only is kept here, 45 bases in frame from base 1. TCRbeta CDR3 regions were amplified from genomic DNA using the immunoSEQ Assay, a bias-controlled multiplex PCR. Concerning the study's data processing: Within the assay, amplification of reference gene primers was used to estimate how many nucleated cells each sample contained. To quantify the absolute abundance of each unique TCRbeta CDR3 rearrangement, sequence reads were collapsed and filtered. Productive Simpson clonality was computed per sample as the square root of Simpson's diversity index over productive rearrangements. What TCRdb holds here is the immuneACCESS table cut down to in-frame rearrangements. Part of the clones is not present; checked against another copy, under half of the missing clones reflect an unresolved V gene, and the others are unexplained. That table furnishes V, J and clone size, whereas the DNA furnished D and trimming. For this sample there are around 250,000 clones; 86% appear just once. The top ten clones comprise about 3% of the sample.

Collaborating institutions collected whole blood in K2EDTA tubes following their own protocols. Collaborator samples were shipped for TCRbeta analysis as frozen whole blood, isolated PBMCs, or DNA extracted from either sample type. Regarding this clone: Its binding antigen is unknown. No base qualities exist here, and no much larger clone lies one base off it.

The source is a woman under 40 with active or convalescent COVID-19. The chain links TRBV7-9 with TRBJ1-1, with 9 bases matching TRBD1. The sample consisted of peripheral blood. CDR3 loop: CASSLAGQGNTEAFF. The nucleotides are TGTGCCAGCAGCTTAGCGGGACAGGGAAACACTGAAGCTTTCTTT.